The clone carrying this TCR beta chain was detected many times. Its matching antigen is unknown. A lack of ophthalmopathy progression within 18 months defined stable Graves' hyperthyroidism. The data were taken from a study of T cells in Graves' hyperthyroidism and ophthalmopathy. Study conclusions and caveats: Blood held most thyroid clonotypes expanded above 0.001 frequency. Ophthalmopathy could be told apart from stable hyperthyroidism with a 13 V-J model.

The V gene's germline CDR1 is SQVTM and CDR2 ANQGSEA. The ends were cut back, 4 bases at V and 4 bases at J, with 14 bases in the middle. This CDR3 is built from 13 residues. TCR beta CDR3 sequences were amplified from RNA transcripts. When the TCR CDR3 underwent first-round RT-PCR, the HTBI primer set was used. TCRdb re-derived calls from the multiplex PCR reads in MiXCR, one entry per CDR3 protein. Counted here are 450,000 to 700,000 distinct CDR3 sequences, just over 45% occurring once; the ten biggest clones make up about 8.3%. The TCR originated in a woman between 18 and 29 years old with Graves' hyperthyroidism. Specimen: peripheral blood or thyroid tissue (not recorded which). The chain employs TRBV29-1 and TRBJ2-7, with a possible D match to TRBD1 (6 bases). CDR3 region: CSVVSRGAYEQYF. The CDR3 DNA reads TGCAGCGTTGTTTCCAGGGGAGCGTACGAGCAGTACTTC.